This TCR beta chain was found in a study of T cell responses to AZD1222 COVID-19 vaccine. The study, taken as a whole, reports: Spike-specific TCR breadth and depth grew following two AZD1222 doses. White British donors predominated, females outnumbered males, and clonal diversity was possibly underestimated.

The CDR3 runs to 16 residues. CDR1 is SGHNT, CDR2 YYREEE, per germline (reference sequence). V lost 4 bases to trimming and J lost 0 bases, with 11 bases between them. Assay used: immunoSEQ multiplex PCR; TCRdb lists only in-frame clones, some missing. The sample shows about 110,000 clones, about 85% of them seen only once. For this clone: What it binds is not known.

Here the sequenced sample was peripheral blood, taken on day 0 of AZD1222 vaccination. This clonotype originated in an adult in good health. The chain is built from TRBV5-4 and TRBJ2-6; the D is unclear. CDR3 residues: CASSPRSNSGANVLTF. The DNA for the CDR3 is TGTGCCAGCAGCCCGCGATCCAACTCTGGGGCCAACGTCCTGACTTTC.